The 19 T cell receptor beta chains below come from one sample, sequenced in a study of yellow fever vaccine responses in identical twins. TCRdb passed the RT-PCR reads through MiXCR, listing each CDR3 protein once. The table shows 5,700 or so distinct CDR3 sequences, with approximately 80% occurring only once. Sequences were derived from T cells from blood (PBMCs), unsorted or a sorted subset (not recorded which), sampled before or after yellow fever vaccination (not recorded which). The receptors here all came from a woman aged 18-35 years who received the yellow fever vaccine.

The genes are TRBV11-2 and TRBJ2-7, with TRBD2 identical over 9 bases. The CDR3 contains 17 residues. Germline values: CDR1 SGHAT, CDR2 FQNNGV. The V and J ends lost 6 bases and 2 bases, in that order; junction bases with no gene match: 14. The DNA of the CDR3 is TGTGCCAGCAGTCCCCGGATAGCGGGAGCGCCGCCCTACGAGCAGTACTTC. Translated: CASSPRIAGAPPYEQYF.

This clonotype turned up a few times. The CDR3 loop is CASRDRDGLNQPQHF. As DNA, the CDR3 is TGTGCCAGCAGAGACCGGGACGGCCTTAATCAGCCCCAGCATTTT. The J gene is TRBJ1-5, the V gene TRBV2; the D gene is possibly TRBD1 (5 bases). Trimming shortened V by 6 bases and J by 4 bases, and 16 bases separated the two germline ends. This CDR3 has 15 amino acids. Germline V gene lookup returns CDR1 SNHLY and CDR2 FYNNEI.

This clonotype appeared once. The V and J genes are TRBV28 and TRBJ1-1; D not certain. Germline CDR1 reads MDHEN; CDR2 reads SYDVKM. The V end was cut by 5 bases, the J end by 4 bases, with 17 bases between. The CDR3 totals 15 residues. The CDR3 reads CASSTVEVARTEAFF. CDR3 DNA: TGTGCCAGCAGTACCGTCGAGGTGGCGCGCACTGAAGCTTTCTTT. The full variable domain, its missing parts supplied by reference TRBV28 and TRBJ1-1, is DVKVTQSSRYLVKRTGEKVFLECVQDMDHENMFWYRQDPGLGLRLIYFSYDVKMKEKGDIPEGYSVSREKKERFSLILESASTNQTSMYLCASSTVEVARTEAFFGQGTRLTVV.

V is TRBV4-3 and J is TRBJ2-7, with 8 bases aligning to TRBD2. J lost 0 bases, V lost 0 bases, and 10 bases had no gene match. The germline CDR1 and CDR2 sequences are LGHNA and YSLEER. CDR3 length: 18 residues. In nucleotides, the CDR3 is TGCGCCAGCAGCCAAGATCCCGCCACTAGCGGACTCTCCTACGAGCAGTACTTC. Translating it yields CASSQDPATSGLSYEQYF.

This clonotype showed up just once. This rearrangement joins TRBV7-9 to TRBJ1-1; 9 bases match TRBD1. The junction had 7 bases not matched to a gene; V was cut back by 7 bases and J by 4 bases. The CDR3 is 14 amino acids. Looked up from germline, CDR1 is SEHNR and CDR2 is FQNEAQ (reference sequence). Here the CDR3 DNA reads TGTGCCAGCAAAGAACAGGGGGCTGGCACTGAAGCTTTCTTT. It translates to CASKEQGAGTEAFF.

This sequence joins TRBV4-1 and TRBJ2-1, with D tentatively TRBD1 (5 bases). The CDR3 totals 16 residues. V lost 0 bases and J lost 4, with 13 bases in between. The germline V gene encodes CDR1 MGHRA and CDR2 YSYEKL. The CDR3 nucleotides read TGCGCCAGCAGCCAAGATCCCAGGGAACCTTACAATGAGCAGTTCTTC. Translating gives CASSQDPREPYNEQFF.

The J gene is TRBJ2-7, the V gene TRBV18; no reliable D call. This CDR3 contains 14 residues. With 1 base removed from V and 0 bases from J, the gap between germline ends came to 7 bases. Per the germline V gene, CDR1 is KGHSH and CDR2 is LQKENI. The CDR3 reads CASSPQSPSYEQYF. The CDR3 DNA sequence: TGTGCCAGCTCACCACAGTCTCCCTCCTACGAGCAGTACTTC.

The gene calls are TRBV4-1 and TRBJ2-6; D remains ambiguous. This CDR3 is built from 16 residues. Per germline, CDR1 MGHRA and CDR2 YSYEKL. Trimming took 0 bases from V and 4 from J, leaving 10 bases between them. The CDR3 spells CASSQESVLGANVLTF. CDR3 nucleotides: TGCGCCAGCAGCCAAGAATCGGTACTAGGGGCCAACGTCCTGACTTTC.

The rearrangement links TRBV11-3 to TRBJ1-5, with D perhaps matching TRBD1 (6 bases). Between the trimmed V and J ends, which lost 5 bases and 6 bases, there was a span of 17 bases. This CDR3 is 15 amino acids long. Germline lookup yields CDR1 SGHNT and CDR2 YENEEA. CDR3 region: CASSPQAGGCQPQHF. The CDR3 region has the DNA TGTGCCAGCAGCCCGCAGGCCGGGGGCTGTCAGCCCCAGCATTTT.

This clonotype was found a few times. The chain combines TRBV18 with TRBJ1-2; D not resolved. Germline CDR1 is KGHSH and CDR2 is LQKENI. Between the trimmed V and J ends, which lost 2 bases and 8 bases, there was a span of 18 bases. There are 15 residues in the CDR3. The CDR3 here is CASSPTDGGFGGYTF. CDR3 coding DNA: TGTGCCAGCTCACCAACAGACGGAGGTTTTGGAGGCTACACCTTC. The complete variable domain, with remaining parts taken from reference TRBV18 and TRBJ1-2, reads NAGVMQNPRHLVRRRGQEARLRCSPMKGHSHVYWYRQLPEEGLKFMVYLQKENIIDESGMPKERFSAEFPKEGPSILRIQQVVRGDSAAYFCASSPTDGGFGGYTFGSGTRLTVV.

V and J are TRBV10-3 and TRBJ2-1; D is possibly TRBD1 (5 bases). The germline V gene has CDR1 ENHRY and CDR2 SYGVKD. V was trimmed by 3 bases and J by 0 bases, leaving 12 bases between them. The CDR3 runs 16 residues. This chain's CDR3 is CAISDVVDSSYNEQFF. The CDR3 DNA reads as TGTGCCATCAGTGACGTGGTAGACAGCTCCTACAATGAGCAGTTCTTC.

CDR3 protein: CASSDPTSLYEQYF. The CDR3 coding sequence is TGTGCCAGCAGTGACCCCACTAGTCTCTACGAGCAGTACTTC. The gene calls are TRBV27 and TRBJ2-7; perhaps TRBD2 as D (5 bases). The germline V gene has CDR1 MNHEY and CDR2 SMNVEV (reference sequence). V dropped 5 bases and J dropped 3 bases, with 14 bases sitting between them. The CDR3 runs 14 residues.

The chain recombines TRBV18 with TRBJ2-1; TRBD1 or TRBD2 may be the D gene (5 bases each). CDR1 and CDR2 from the germline V gene are KGHSH and LQKENI. The CDR3 is 14 amino acids. V shed 4 bases and J shed 5 bases, with 12 bases lying between them. CDR3 in amino acids: CASSQTGTNNEQFF. In DNA form, the CDR3 reads TGTGCCAGCTCACAAACCGGGACCAACAATGAGCAGTTCTTC. Supplemented by reference TRBV18 and TRBJ2-1, the full variable domain reads NAGVMQNPRHLVRRRGQEARLRCSPMKGHSHVYWYRQLPEEGLKFMVYLQKENIIDESGMPKERFSAEFPKEGPSILRIQQVVRGDSAAYFCASSQTGTNNEQFFGPGTRLTVL.

The chain recombines TRBV4-1 with TRBJ2-1; 12 nucleotides line up with TRBD2. V lost 4 bases, J lost 6 bases, and 7 bases stayed unmatched. Germline CDR1 is MGHRA and CDR2 is YSYEKL. The CDR3 has 16 amino acids. The CDR3 DNA is TGCGCCAGCAGCCCCCTAGCGGGGGGGCCTGTCAATGAGCAGTTCTTC. Translated, it gives CASSPLAGGPVNEQFF.

J is TRBJ2-1 and V is TRBV5-1, with 9 nucleotides matching TRBD1. CDR3 length: 15 amino acids. V was pared by 6 bases and J by 1 base, with 5 bases of the junction left unmatched. The germline V gene has CDR1 SGHRS and CDR2 YFSETQ. The CDR3 loop is CASTRQGGSYNEQFF. CDR3 sequence (DNA): TGCGCCAGCACTCGACAGGGGGGTTCCTACAATGAGCAGTTCTTC.

CDR3 nucleotide sequence: TGTGCCAGCAGTGAAGGGCGGAATAATTCACCCCTCCACTTT. Translation gives CASSEGRNNSPLHF. The rearrangement joins TRBV2 to TRBJ1-6; D is uncertain. Germline V gene sequence: CDR1 SNHLY, CDR2 FYNNEI. With 1 base removed from V and 5 bases from J, the gap between germline ends came to 6 bases. The CDR3 is made up of 14 amino acids.

The chain recombines TRBV2 with TRBJ2-3; tentatively, D is TRBD2 (5 bases). The CDR3 loop spans 18 amino acids. The V gene lost 4 bases and the J gene lost 0 bases, with 20 bases spanning the gap. Germline assignment: CDR1 SNHLY and CDR2 FYNNEI. CDR3 DNA sequence: TGTGCCAGCAGTGTGGTCCGTCGAAGGGAGCGTAGCACAGATACGCAGTATTTT. This translates into CASSVVRRRERSTDTQYF.

The CDR3 sequence is CASRHRGYNEQFF. CDR3 nucleotide sequence: TGTGCCAGCAGACACAGGGGTTACAATGAGCAGTTCTTC. The V gene is TRBV14, the J gene TRBJ2-1; 7 positions agree with TRBD1. Germline V lookup: CDR1 SGHDN, CDR2 FVKESK. The CDR3 extends over 13 amino acids. Trimming took 6 bases from V and 4 from J; bases not matched to a gene: 3. The whole variable domain, filled in from reference TRBV14 and TRBJ2-1, reads EAGVTQFPSHSVIEKGQTVTLRCDPISGHDNLYWYRRVMGKEIKFLLHFVKESKQDESGMPNNRFLAERTGGTYSTLKVQPAELEDSGVYFCASRHRGYNEQFFGPGTRLTVL.

The V and J genes are TRBV5-1 and TRBJ2-1; weak D call: TRBD2 (5 bases). CDR1 is SGHRS and CDR2 is YFSETQ in the germline V gene. With 5 bases removed from V and 6 bases from J, the gap between germline ends came to 21 bases. The CDR3 extends over 16 amino acids. This CDR3 reads CASRREQTGAANEQFF. CDR3 bases: TGCGCCAGCAGGCGCGAACAGACCGGAGCGGCCAATGAGCAGTTCTTC.